Following are 26 T cell receptor beta chains from one sample sequenced in a study of beta chain features in type 1 diabetes (dated 2018 in TCRdb). The library was built by means of the immunoSEQ multiplex PCR assay. All of the isolated RNA was reverse transcribed with the High Capacity cDNA Reverse Transcription Kit, so expressed TCRB transcripts were sequenced. TCRdb obtained this table from immuneACCESS and retained in-frame rearrangements with V and J assigned. These tables miss some clones; where compared with another copy, unresolved V genes account for less than half of the shortfall, and the remainder is unexplained. The sample table holds 300,000 to 400,000 clones, of which approximately 11% were seen once. Clones ranked in the top ten supply more than 0.015% of the sample. The specimen sequenced was naive CD4+ T cells from blood. This sample's cell subset or site label indicates: true naive CD4+ T cells. The source of these receptors is a woman aged 25-40 years in good health.

There are a few counts of this clone. The gene calls are TRBV6-6 and TRBJ2-7, with 8 bases lining up with TRBD2. From germline, CDR1 is MNHNY and CDR2 SVGAGI (reference sequence). V lost 8 bases to trimming and J lost 5 bases; unmatched junction nucleotides: 5. The CDR3 contains 12 residues. In nucleotides, the CDR3 is TGTGCCAGCGGGACTAGTCTTGACGAGCAGTACTTC. It translates to CASGTSLDEQYF.

Only a few counts were recorded for this clone. CDR3 bases: TGTGCCAGCAGCTTTACCGGGACTACATCCTACGAGCAGTACTTC. Translating gives CASSFTGTTSYEQYF. The chain combines TRBV5-4 with TRBJ2-7; the match to TRBD2 covers 7 bases. The V gene end was trimmed by 2 bases and the J gene end by 1 base; junction bases not matched to a gene: 6. The CDR3 has 15 residues. Germline V gene lookup returns CDR1 SGHNT and CDR2 YYREEE (reference sequence).

The rearrangement joins TRBV9 to TRBJ2-7; 12 bases are a match to TRBD2. Germline V gene sequence: CDR1 SGDLS, CDR2 YYNGEE. This CDR3 has 14 residues. J lost 7 bases, V lost 3 bases, and 5 bases had no gene match. CDR3 loop: CASSATSGSNEQYF. The CDR3 DNA reads as TGTGCCAGCAGCGCGACTAGCGGGAGCAATGAGCAGTACTTC.

This clone has a handful of counts. This chain connects TRBV30 to TRBJ2-3; a possible D gene is TRBD2 (6 bases). Trimming pared 7 bases from V and 1 base from J, leaving 9 bases between. The V gene's germline CDR1 is GTSNPN and CDR2 SVGIG (reference sequence). The CDR3 totals 12 residues. This CDR3 is CASERGTDTQYF. CDR3 DNA: TGTGCCTCCGAGCGGGGCACAGATACGCAGTATTTT. Together with reference TRBV30 and TRBJ2-3, the CDR3 gives the full variable domain: SQTIHQWPATLVQPVGSPLSLECTVEGTSNPNLYWYRQAAGRGLQLLFYSVGIGQISSEVPQNLSASRPQDRQFILSSKKLLLSDSGFYLCASERGTDTQYFGPGTRLTVL.

The chain recombines TRBV5-6 with TRBJ2-7; 14 bases align to TRBD2. Germline V CDR1 and CDR2: SGHDT, YYEEEE. The trim removed 4 bases at V and 5 bases at J, leaving 5 bases unmatched. There are 15 residues in the CDR3. For the CDR3, the DNA is TGTGCCAGCAGCACCGGGACTAGCGGGAGCCACGAGCAGTACTTC. It encodes CASSTGTSGSHEQYF.

V and J are TRBV7-3 and TRBJ2-1; 7 bases are a match to TRBD2. The CDR3 has 12 amino acids. Germline trimming cut 5 bases from V and 9 bases from J; bases unmatched to any gene: 4. CDR1 and CDR2 (germline): SGHTA, FQGTGA. For the CDR3, the DNA is TGTGCCAGCAGCCCCTCGGGAGGTGAGCAGTTCTTC. Translation gives CASSPSGGEQFF.

The chain carries TRBV25-1 and TRBJ2-3; D is unclear. From germline, CDR1 is MGHDK and CDR2 SYGVNS. The germline V and J ends were trimmed by 4 bases and 1 base, with 6 bases remaining between them. The CDR3 runs 13 residues. Written as DNA, the CDR3 is TGTGCCAGCAGTGGAACAGGCACAGATACGCAGTATTTT. This encodes CASSGTGTDTQYF.

This clone was counted a single time. V and J are TRBV7-2 and TRBJ2-1; tentatively, D is TRBD1 (5 bases). CDR1 SGHTA and CDR2 FQGNSA come from the germline V gene. The CDR3 runs to 15 residues. Trimming stripped 5 bases from V and 9 bases from J, with 20 bases between. The CDR3: CASSPLQGFVGEQFF. CDR3 coding DNA: TGTGCCAGCAGCCCTCTCCAGGGTTTCGTAGGTGAGCAGTTCTTC.

The chain couples TRBV5-4 to TRBJ2-7; the match to TRBD2 covers 8 bases. The CDR3 has 15 amino acids. Trimming at V came to 4 bases and at J to 4 bases, leaving 10 bases not matched to a gene. CDR1 is SGHNT, CDR2 YYREEE, per germline (reference sequence). The CDR3 region is CASSHGGAGGYEQYF. In DNA, the CDR3 is TGTGCCAGCAGCCACGGAGGGGCGGGAGGTTACGAGCAGTACTTC.

This chain connects TRBV29-1 to TRBJ2-1; tentative D call: TRBD1 (5 bases). The CDR3 extends over 13 amino acids. Trimming left V 0 bases short and J 3 bases short, with 6 bases between. From germline, CDR1 is SQVTM and CDR2 ANQGSEA. CDR3 region: CSVEDQGYNEQFF. In DNA form, the CDR3 reads TGCAGCGTTGAAGATCAGGGCTACAATGAGCAGTTCTTC.

V is TRBV7-2 and J is TRBJ2-7; 11 bases are a match to TRBD2. J was trimmed by 5 bases and V by 5 bases; bases with no gene match: 14. The CDR3 is 17 amino acids. Looked up from germline, CDR1 is SGHTA and CDR2 is FQGNSA. CDR3 in amino acids: CASSPPGLAGGSHEQYF. The CDR3 DNA reads TGTGCCAGCAGCCCCCCGGGGCTAGCGGGAGGTTCCCACGAGCAGTACTTC.

Written as DNA, the CDR3 is TGCGCCAGCAGCATGCGAGATCCCTACGAGCAGTACTTC. It is translated as CASSMRDPYEQYF. The chain recombines TRBV5-1 with TRBJ2-7, with no clear D. The CDR3 loop spans 13 amino acids. Trimming removed 4 bases from V and 2 bases from J, with 10 bases in between. Germline V gene data show CDR1 as SGHRS and CDR2 as YFSETQ.

This clone occurred a few times. The chain recombines TRBV11-2 with TRBJ2-2, with D possibly being TRBD2 (6 bases). Germline V gene lookup returns CDR1 SGHAT and CDR2 FQNNGV. The CDR3 spans 16 residues. Trimming shortened V by 6 bases and J by 0 bases, and 14 bases separated the two germline ends. The CDR3 protein is CASRPPGTSNTGELFF. The CDR3 nucleotides are TGTGCCAGCAGGCCACCCGGGACTTCGAACACCGGGGAGCTGTTTTTT.

The sample holds a few counts of this clone. V and J are TRBV4-2 and TRBJ2-7, with D possibly matching TRBD2 (6 bases). This CDR3 is 13 amino acids long. Trimming stripped 6 bases from V and 0 bases from J, with 9 bases between. The germline CDR1 and CDR2 sequences are LGHNA and YNFKEQ. The CDR3 sequence is CASRGGSSYEQYF. CDR3 sequence (DNA): TGTGCCAGCAGGGGGGGATCCTCCTACGAGCAGTACTTC.

The genes are TRBV9 and TRBJ2-3; 10 nucleotides line up with TRBD2. The junction had 9 bases not matched to a gene; V was cut back by 0 bases and J by 2 bases. The germline gives CDR1 SGDLS, CDR2 YYNGEE. The CDR3 contains 18 residues. This chain's CDR3 is CASSVASGRVSATDTQYF. The CDR3 nucleotides are TGTGCCAGCAGCGTAGCGAGCGGGAGGGTCTCTGCCACAGATACGCAGTATTTT.

J is TRBJ2-1 and V is TRBV9; 14 nucleotides line up with TRBD2. Germline assignment: CDR1 SGDLS and CDR2 YYNGEE. This CDR3 is 15 amino acids long. After removal of 4 bases from V and 9 bases from J, the junction contained 6 bases not matched to a gene. The CDR3 here is CASSKGLAGAGEQFF. The CDR3 DNA reads as TGTGCCAGCAGCAAGGGACTAGCGGGAGCAGGTGAGCAGTTCTTC.

The rearrangement joins TRBV19 to TRBJ2-7; 9 nucleotides line up with TRBD2. The germline CDR1 and CDR2 sequences are LNHDA and SQIVND (reference sequence). CDR3 length equals 15 residues. With V trimmed by 5 bases and J by 2 bases, 7 bases remained unmatched. The CDR3 DNA is TGTGCCAGTAGTCCCGGACTAGCGCCAGCCTACGAGCAGTACTTC. It yields the protein CASSPGLAPAYEQYF.

This clone was seen a few times. The gene calls are TRBV4-2 and TRBJ2-2, with 8 positions matching TRBD2. The CDR3 totals 16 residues. Germline V gives CDR1 LGHNA, CDR2 YNFKEQ. The trim removed 1 base at V and 7 bases at J, leaving 8 bases unmatched. CDR3 region: CASSQGWTGGGGELFF. The CDR3 bases are TGTGCCAGCAGCCAAGGCTGGACGGGAGGGGGCGGGGAGCTGTTTTTT.

There are a few counts of this clone. The chain joins TRBV14 to TRBJ2-7; TRBD2 might be the D (6 bases). The V gene lost 0 bases and the J gene lost 2 bases, with 11 bases spanning the gap. The CDR3 is made up of 15 amino acids. Germline CDR1 reads SGHDN; CDR2 reads FVKESK. The CDR3 DNA is TGTGCCAGCAGCCAAGAGCTAGCGAGAGCCTACGAGCAGTACTTC. It codes for CASSQELARAYEQYF. The full variable domain, in which reference TRBV14 and TRBJ2-7 provide the parts outside the CDR3, is EAGVTQFPSHSVIEKGQTVTLRCDPISGHDNLYWYRRVMGKEIKFLLHFVKESKQDESGMPNNRFLAERTGGTYSTLKVQPAELEDSGVYFCASSQELARAYEQYFGPGTRLTVT.

Only a few counts were recorded for this clone. Relative to the germline gene, one junction end is altered; a read error may explain this. The gene calls are TRBV28 and TRBJ2-7, with 7 bases aligning to TRBD2. In germline, CDR1 is MDHEN, CDR2 SYDVKM. This CDR3 is 11 amino acids long. The DNA of the CDR3 is TGTGCCACCAGAGCGGGGACTAAATGGGACTTC. Amino acid sequence: CATRAGTKWDF.

There are a few counts of this clone. The V call is TRBV29-1, the J call TRBJ1-1; TRBD1 might be the D (5 bases). The CDR3 loop spans 12 amino acids. Germline V CDR1 and CDR2: SQVTM, ANQGSEA. The V end lost 7 bases, the J end lost 1 base, and 10 bases lay between the germline ends. CDR3 sequence reads: CSASQGNTEAFF. The CDR3, as DNA: TGCAGCGCAAGTCAGGGGAACACTGAAGCTTTCTTT. Filled out from reference TRBV29-1 and TRBJ1-1, the complete variable domain reads SAVISQKPSRDICQRGTSLTIQCQVDSQVTMMFWYRQQPGQSLTLIATANQGSEATYESGFVIDKFPISRPNLTFSTLTVSNMSPEDSSIYLCSASQGNTEAFFGQGTRLTVV.

A few counts support this clone. The V and J genes are TRBV7-2 and TRBJ2-3, with TRBD1 matching over 7 bases. V lost 3 bases and J lost 0; bases outside the gene matches: 6. The CDR3 is 16 amino acids. Looked up from germline, CDR1 is SGHTA and CDR2 is FQGNSA. CDR3 region: CASSLAGTASTDTQYF. CDR3 sequence (DNA): TGTGCCAGCAGCTTGGCCGGGACAGCTAGCACAGATACGCAGTATTTT.

There are a few counts of this clone. Distinct nucleotide sequences in the sample also encode this CDR3. V is TRBV10-3 and J is TRBJ2-3; D unresolved. The CDR3 length is 11 residues. The germline V gene encodes CDR1 ENHRY and CDR2 SYGVKD. Trimming took off 3 bases at V and 6 bases at J, with 4 bases between the two ends. CDR3: CAISDVDTQYF. The CDR3 DNA follows: TGTGCCATCAGTGACGTCGATACGCAGTATTTT.

This clone turned up a few times. The chain carries TRBV7-3 and TRBJ2-1; D is unclear. Germline CDR1 reads SGHTA; CDR2 reads FQGTGA. V lost 5 bases and J lost 0, with 17 bases in between. The CDR3 loop spans 17 amino acids. The CDR3 DNA reads as TGTGCCAGCAGCGCGCGCCTCTTGTGGAGCTCCTACAATGAGCAGTTCTTC. As protein: CASSARLLWSSYNEQFF.

This clone was detected only a few times. The genes are TRBV5-4 and TRBJ2-5; 13 bases line up with TRBD2. Germline-derived CDR1 and CDR2 are SGHNT and YYREEE (reference sequence). The CDR3 runs 15 residues. V shed 5 bases and J 5 bases; nucleotides not matched to a gene: 6. The CDR3 region is CASSGLAGAGETQYF. DNA of the CDR3: TGTGCCAGCAGTGGACTAGCGGGAGCTGGGGAGACCCAGTACTTC.

This clone was recorded a few times. Written as DNA, the CDR3 is TGTGCCAGCAGCTATAACAGGGGTCTCCTAGGAAACACTGAAGCTTTCTTT. It codes for CASSYNRGLLGNTEAFF. This chain connects TRBV27 to TRBJ1-1; TRBD1 matches at 7 bases. The junction had 15 bases not matched to a gene; V was cut back by 6 bases and J by 2 bases. CDR3 length: 17 amino acids. Germline V CDR1 and CDR2: MNHEY, SMNVEV (reference sequence).